This T cell receptor beta chain is drawn from a study of blood T cells in healthy people across ages. Study-level points and caveats: TCR beta diversity correlated strongly with naive T cell percentage. The authors considered diversity estimates from one million T cells to be underestimates.

V lost 6 bases and J lost 8, with 8 bases in between. The CDR3 runs to 10 residues. The germline CDR1 and CDR2 sequences are SQVTM and ANQGSEA. Together with a sample-barcoded 5' primer, a J-beta primer mix was included in a second PCR lasting roughly 6 to 12 cycles. TCRdb re-analysed the 5' RACE reads in MiXCR, keeping a single row per CDR3 protein. The data contain about 1 million distinct CDR3 sequences, more than 35% of them singletons. Every donor gave 8 to 10 milliliters of peripheral blood. For this clonotype: Its specificity is unknown.

The V and J genes are TRBV29-1 and TRBJ2-1; D is uncertain. The sequencing sample was made of blood. The sequence was obtained from a woman between 55 and 75 years old in good health. The CDR3 bases are TGCAGCGTCGGAGTGGATGAGCAGTTCTTC. The encoded protein is CSVGVDEQFF.